This T cell receptor beta chain was captured in a study of T cells in Graves' hyperthyroidism and ophthalmopathy. For the study at large: Peripheral blood was obtained at initial diagnosis, preceding any treatment. Study conclusions and caveats: Blood also carried most thyroid clonotypes expanded above 0.001. Separation of ophthalmopathy from stable hyperthyroidism was achieved by a 13 V-J model.

RNA transcripts yielded amplified TCR beta CDR3 regions. Primed by the HTBI set, a first-round RT-PCR was run on the TCR CDR3. TCRdb reprocessed the multiplex PCR reads with MiXCR, giving one entry per CDR3 protein. This table has hundreds of thousands of distinct CDR3 sequences, roughly 14% appearing once. This CDR3 contains 16 residues. CDR1 is LGHDT, CDR2 YNNKEL, per germline (reference sequence). The germline V and J ends were trimmed by 1 base and 3 bases, with 16 bases remaining between them. The diagnostic basis comprised clinical symptoms, serum thyroxine and TRAb, thyroid ultrasound and orbital computed tomography. This clonotype came up once. The antigen remains unidentified.

The sequenced sample was blood. This chain connects TRBV3-1 to TRBJ2-7, with D possibly being TRBD1 or TRBD2 (5 bases each). The sequence derives from a woman aged 40 to 49 with Graves' ophthalmopathy. Here the CDR3 reads CASSQGLPGTYYEQYF. In DNA form, the CDR3 reads TGTGCCAGCAGCCAAGGGTTGCCCGGGACCTACTACGAGCAGTACTTC.